Sequencing of this T cell receptor (beta chain) was carried out in a study of T cells in localized non-small cell lung cancer. General study points: Appearing in adjacent lung were a median approximately 50 of the top 100 tumor clones.

A remark on this clone: Antigen: not known.

The CDR3 length is 17 residues. V lost 7 bases and J lost 5; bases outside the gene matches: 12. Germline V gene lookup returns CDR1 LNHDA and CDR2 SQIVND (reference sequence). The assay was immunoSEQ multiplex PCR, and TCRdb's table has in-frame clones only and misses some. The sample contains 25,000 to 30,000 clones, 82% of which appear only once. The sequence derives from a woman aged 35 to 69 with stage I lung adenocarcinoma. The chain couples TRBV19 to TRBJ2-3, with 13 bases fitting TRBD2. The specimen comprised peripheral blood, sampled before any cancer treatment. The CDR3 region is CASTDLGLAGVKDTQYF. DNA of the CDR3: TGTGCCAGTACCGACCTCGGACTAGCGGGGGTTAAAGATACGCAGTATTTT.